This paragraph reports one T cell receptor (beta chain). The ends were cut back, 6 bases at V and 3 bases at J, with 12 bases in the middle. This CDR3 region has 13 residues. Per germline, CDR1 SNHLY and CDR2 FYNNEI. The data are from a study of blood T cell repertoires in COVID-19. TCRdb's table, derived via immunoSEQ multiplex PCR, lists solely in-frame clones and lacks some. This sample has roughly 350,000 clones, with more than 75% found just once. This TCR derives from a young woman with COVID-19, enrolled during active disease. The specimen sequenced was peripheral blood. This chain connects TRBV2 to TRBJ2-7; D is ambiguous. As DNA, the CDR3 is TGTGCCAGCAGCCCCAGACTGGTCTACGAGCAGTACTTC. This translates into CASSPRLVYEQYF.